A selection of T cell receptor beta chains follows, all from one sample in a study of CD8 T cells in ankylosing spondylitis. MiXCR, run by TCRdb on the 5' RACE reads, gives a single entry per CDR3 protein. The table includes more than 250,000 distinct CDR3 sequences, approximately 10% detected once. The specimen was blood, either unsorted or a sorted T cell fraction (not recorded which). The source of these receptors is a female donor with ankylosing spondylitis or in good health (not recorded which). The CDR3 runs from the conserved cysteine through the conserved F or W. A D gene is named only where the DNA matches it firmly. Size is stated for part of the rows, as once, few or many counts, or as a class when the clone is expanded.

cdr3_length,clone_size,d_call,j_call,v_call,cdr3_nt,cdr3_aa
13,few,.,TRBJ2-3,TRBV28,TGTGCCAGCATCCCAGTTATGGAAGATACGCAGTATTTT,CASIPVMEDTQYF
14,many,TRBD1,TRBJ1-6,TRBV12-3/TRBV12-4,TGTGCCAGCAGTTTCGGGACAGGGAGTTCACCCCTCCACTTT,CASSFGTGSSPLHF
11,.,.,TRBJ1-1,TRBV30,TGTGCCTGGAGTGTTGGAAGGGAAGCTTTCTTT,CAWSVGREAFF
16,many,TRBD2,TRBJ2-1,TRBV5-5,TGTGCCAGCAGCTTTCGATGGACTAGCCCTTACAATGAGCAGTTCTTC,CASSFRWTSPYNEQFF
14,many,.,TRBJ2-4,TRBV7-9,TGTGCCAGCAGCTTAGATTCTGCCAAAAACATTCAGTACTTC,CASSLDSAKNIQYF
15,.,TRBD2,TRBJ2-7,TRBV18,TGTGCCAGCTCCCCCTGGACTAGCGCTGATGGCGAGCAGTACTTC,CASSPWTSADGEQYF
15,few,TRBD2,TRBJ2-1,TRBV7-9,TGTGCCAGCAGGGGTCCGGGGGGGGCCTACAATGAGCAGTTCTTC,CASRGPGGAYNEQFF
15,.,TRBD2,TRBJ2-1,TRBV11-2,TGTGCCAGCAGCTTAGACCCTAGCGGTCGCACGTCGCAGTTCTTC,CASSLDPSGRTSQFF
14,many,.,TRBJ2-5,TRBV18,TGTGCCAGCTCGCAAGGAACAGTTCAAGAGACCCAGTACTTC,CASSQGTVQETQYF
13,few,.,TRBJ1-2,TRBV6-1,TGTGCCAGCAGCCCAGACAGGCTCGATGGCTACACCTTC,CASSPDRLDGYTF
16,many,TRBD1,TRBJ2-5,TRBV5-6,TGTGCCAGCAGCTTGGTTGGACAGGGGGCTCTCGAGACCCAGTACTTC,CASSLVGQGALETQYF
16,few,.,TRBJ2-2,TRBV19,TGTGCCAGTAGTTCGCCTCGACCTGGACAATTCGGGGAGCTGTTTTTT,CASSSPRPGQFGELFF
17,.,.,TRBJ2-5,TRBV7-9,TGTGCCAGCAGCTTAGAAGGGGCTCGCAGGGGCCAAGAGACCCAGTACTTC,CASSLEGARRGQETQYF
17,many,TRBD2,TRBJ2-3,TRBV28,TGTGCCAGCAGTTTCCCACCGACTAGCTGGGGGTCAGATACGCAGTATTTT,CASSFPPTSWGSDTQYF
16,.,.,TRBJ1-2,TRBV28,TGTGCCAGCGGGGTCCCCACGCCGGGGCTTGGCTATGGCTACACCTTC,CASGVPTPGLGYGYTF
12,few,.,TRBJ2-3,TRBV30,TGTGCCTGGGAAGTAGTGGCAGATACGCAGTATTTT,CAWEVVADTQYF
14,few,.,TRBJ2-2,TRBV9,TGTGCCAGCAGCGTAGCTTCGGTCACCGGGGAGCTGTTTTTT,CASSVASVTGELFF
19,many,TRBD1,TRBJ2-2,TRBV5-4,TGTGCCAGCAGCTCGACAGGGCTTATTGGTGCGGCGAACACCGGGGAGCTGTTTTTT,CASSSTGLIGAANTGELFF
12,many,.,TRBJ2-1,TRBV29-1,TGCAGCGTTGGCAGTGGGTGGATCGGGCAGTTCTTC,CSVGSGWIGQFF
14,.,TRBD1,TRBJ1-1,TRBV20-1,TGCAGTGCAATAAAGGGGGCGGTGGGCACTGAAGCTTTCTTT,CSAIKGAVGTEAFF
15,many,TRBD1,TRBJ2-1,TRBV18,TGTGCCAGCTCACACGGGACAGGGTCCTACAATGAGCAGTTCTTC,CASSHGTGSYNEQFF
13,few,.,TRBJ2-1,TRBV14,TGTGCCAGCAGCTCTCGGAGGGGTAGTGAGCAGTTCTTC,CASSSRRGSEQFF
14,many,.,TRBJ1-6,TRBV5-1,TGCGCCAGCAATCAAGAGTTACAGGCCTCACCCCTCCACTTT,CASNQELQASPLHF
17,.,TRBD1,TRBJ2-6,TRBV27,TGTGCCAGCAGTTCCGGACAGGGGAAGGCTGGGGCCAACGTCCTGACTTTC,CASSSGQGKAGANVLTF
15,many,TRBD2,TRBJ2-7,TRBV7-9,TGTGCCAGCAGCTACGTCAGAGCGGGAGCATACGAGCAGTACTTC,CASSYVRAGAYEQYF
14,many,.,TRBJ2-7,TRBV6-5,TGTGCCAGCAGTTACGCTCTGGGTTGGTACGAGCAGTACTTC,CASSYALGWYEQYF
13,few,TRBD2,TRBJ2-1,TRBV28,TGTGCCAGCGGACTAGCGGGCAACAATGAGCAGTTCTTC,CASGLAGNNEQFF
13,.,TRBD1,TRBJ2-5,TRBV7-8,TGTGCCAGCAGCTTGGACAGGGATGGGACCCAGTACTTC,CASSLDRDGTQYF
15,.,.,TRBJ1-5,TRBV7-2,TGTGCCAGCAGCTTTGCCAGGGTAGCCAATCAGCCCCAGCATTTT,CASSFARVANQPQHF
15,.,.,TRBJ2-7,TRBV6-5,TGTGCCAGCAGTTACGGTGGGCAGGGAATAAACGAGCAGTACTTC,CASSYGGQGINEQYF
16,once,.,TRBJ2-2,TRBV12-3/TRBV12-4,TGTGCCAGCAGTTTAGTAGGGGAGCCTGGCACCGGGGAGCTGTTTTTT,CASSLVGEPGTGELFF
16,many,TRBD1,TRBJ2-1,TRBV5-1,TGCGCCAGCAGCTTGGGACAGGGTTCCATATCCCATGAGCAGTTCTTC,CASSLGQGSISHEQFF
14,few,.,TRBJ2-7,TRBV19,TGTGCCAGTAGTACGGGCGGGATGGCCTACGAGCAGTACTTC,CASSTGGMAYEQYF
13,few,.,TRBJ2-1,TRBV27,TGTGCCAGCTCAGTGGAGGTCGGACATGAGCAGTTCTTC,CASSVEVGHEQFF
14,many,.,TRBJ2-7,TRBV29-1,TGCAGCGTTGAGAATCACGTCGGCTCCTACGAGCAGTACTTC,CSVENHVGSYEQYF
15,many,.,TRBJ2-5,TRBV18,TGTGCCAGCTCACCACGGACCGCCATTCAAGAGACCCAGTACTTC,CASSPRTAIQETQYF
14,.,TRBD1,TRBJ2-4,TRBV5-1,TGCGCCAGCACGGCAGGGGGAGCCAAAAACATTCAGTACTTC,CASTAGGAKNIQYF
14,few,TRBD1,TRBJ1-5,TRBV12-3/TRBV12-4,TGTGCCAGCAGTTTTACGGCAGGGGGTCAGCCCCAGCATTTT,CASSFTAGGQPQHF
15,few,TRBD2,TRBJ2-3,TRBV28,TGTGCCAGCAGTTTGGGGACTAGCCGCACAGATACGCAGTATTTT,CASSLGTSRTDTQYF
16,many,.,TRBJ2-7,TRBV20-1,TGCAGTGCTAGAGATCATGGCGGGGCTCACTCCTACGAGCAGTACTTC,CSARDHGGAHSYEQYF
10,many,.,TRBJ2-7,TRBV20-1,TGCAGTGTAGGGGCCGACGAGCAGTACTTC,CSVGADEQYF
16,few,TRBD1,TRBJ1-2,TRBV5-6,TGTGCCAGCAGCTTACGGGGGACAGGGGGTGTCTACGGCTACACCTTC,CASSLRGTGGVYGYTF
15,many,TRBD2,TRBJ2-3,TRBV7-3,TGTGCCAGCAGCTTAAAGGGACTAGGCACAGATACGCAGTATTTT,CASSLKGLGTDTQYF
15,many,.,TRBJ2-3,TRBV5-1,TGCGCCAGCAGCTTTGTCAAGGGGTCCCCAGATACGCAGTATTTT,CASSFVKGSPDTQYF
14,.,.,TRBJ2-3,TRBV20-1,TGCAGTGCTAGAGGTGGGACCAACGCAGATACGCATTATTTT,CSARGGTNADTHYF
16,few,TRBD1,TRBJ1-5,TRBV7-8,TGTGCCAGCAGCCCACAGGGGTCAAGTGGCAATCAGCCCCAGCATTTT,CASSPQGSSGNQPQHF
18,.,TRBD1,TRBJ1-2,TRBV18,TGTGCCAGCTCACCAGTCCCCCAGGGGGCGAACGTAGGGTATGGCTACACCTTC,CASSPVPQGANVGYGYTF
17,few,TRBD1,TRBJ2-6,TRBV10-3,TGTGCCATCAGTATCGACAGGGTAGCAGCTGGGGCCAACGTCCTGACTTTC,CAISIDRVAAGANVLTF
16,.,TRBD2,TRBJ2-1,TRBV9,TGTGCCAGCAGCGACAGCGGGGGGGGTCGTATTGGTGAGCAGTTCTTC,CASSDSGGGRIGEQFF
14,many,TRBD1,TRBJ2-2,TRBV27,TGTGCCAGCAGGAGAACAGGGGGCACCGGGGAGCTGTTTTTT,CASRRTGGTGELFF
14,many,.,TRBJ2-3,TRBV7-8,TGTGCCAGCAGCTTCTGGGGAGAGACAGATACGCAGTATTTT,CASSFWGETDTQYF
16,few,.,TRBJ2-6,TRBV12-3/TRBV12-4,TGTGCCAGCAACAAACCGGGTGTGTTCGGGGCCAACGTCCTGACTTTC,CASNKPGVFGANVLTF
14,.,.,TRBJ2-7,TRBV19,TGTGCCAGTAGTATATTCGGGAGCTCCTACGAGCAGTACTTC,CASSIFGSSYEQYF
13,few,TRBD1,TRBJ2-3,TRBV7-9,TGTGCCAGCAGCACCCGACAGGGGGGTACGCAGTATTTT,CASSTRQGGTQYF
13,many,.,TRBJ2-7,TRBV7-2,TGTGCCAGCAGCAGGACTATTCAATACGAGCAGTACTTC,CASSRTIQYEQYF